This TCR beta chain was profiled in a study of blood T cell repertoires in COVID-19. Study context: There were acute and convalescent COVID-19 samples, and they came from the United States, Italy and Spain. T cells, B-cell-depleted T cells, or PBMCs supplied cDNA or gDNA.

Looked up from germline, CDR1 is SGDLS and CDR2 is YYNGEE. The CDR3 length is 13 residues. V dropped 3 bases and J dropped 5 bases, with 12 bases sitting between them. This clone has only one observation. Original methodology: Amplification from reference gene primers served as the basis for estimated nucleated cell counts. Repertoires were generated with immunoSEQ multiplex PCR, while TCRdb's copy carries only in-frame clones and drops some. V and J calls and clone size are those listed in that table; D and trimming were worked out from the DNA. Of roughly 400,000 clones listed, about 87% are singletons.

Material: peripheral blood. V is TRBV9 and J is TRBJ2-7; D is perhaps TRBD2 (6 bases). This sequence originates from a woman aged 55-75 years with COVID-19, enrolled during active disease. The CDR3 loop reads CASSGAGRNEQYF. The CDR3 bases are TGTGCCAGCAGCGGTGCGGGGAGGAACGAGCAGTACTTC. The whole variable domain, remainder taken from reference TRBV9 and TRBJ2-7, is DSGVTQTPKHLITATGQRVTLRCSPRSGDLSVYWYQQSLDQGLQFLIQYYNGEERAKGNILERFSAQQFPDLHSELNLSSLELGDSALYFCASSGAGRNEQYFGPGTRLTVT.